This TCR beta chain emerged from a study of T-cell reconstitution after alpha-beta-depleted transplantation in children. A TCRbeta library incorporating unique molecular identifiers was prepared. One entry per CDR3 protein results from TCRdb running MiXCR on the PCR reads. The sample contains about 22,000 distinct CDR3 sequences, approximately 11% of which appear only once. Relative to its sample, this clonotype is medium-sized (0.01 to 0.1%). V shed 4 bases and J 0 bases; nucleotides not matched to a gene: 2. Germline CDR1 SEHNR, CDR2 FQNEAQ (reference sequence). This CDR3 has 15 residues. The input for sequencing was PBMCs from the stem cell graft donor, taken from the stem cell graft. The chain links TRBV7-9 to TRBJ2-2, with TRBD1 matching over 7 bases. The clonotype originates from a human donor who donated a stem cell graft to a child with chronic granulomatous disease. In DNA form, the CDR3 reads TGTGCCAGCAGCTCGGGACAGTCGAACACCGGGGAGCTGTTTTTT. This codes for CASSSGQSNTGELFF.